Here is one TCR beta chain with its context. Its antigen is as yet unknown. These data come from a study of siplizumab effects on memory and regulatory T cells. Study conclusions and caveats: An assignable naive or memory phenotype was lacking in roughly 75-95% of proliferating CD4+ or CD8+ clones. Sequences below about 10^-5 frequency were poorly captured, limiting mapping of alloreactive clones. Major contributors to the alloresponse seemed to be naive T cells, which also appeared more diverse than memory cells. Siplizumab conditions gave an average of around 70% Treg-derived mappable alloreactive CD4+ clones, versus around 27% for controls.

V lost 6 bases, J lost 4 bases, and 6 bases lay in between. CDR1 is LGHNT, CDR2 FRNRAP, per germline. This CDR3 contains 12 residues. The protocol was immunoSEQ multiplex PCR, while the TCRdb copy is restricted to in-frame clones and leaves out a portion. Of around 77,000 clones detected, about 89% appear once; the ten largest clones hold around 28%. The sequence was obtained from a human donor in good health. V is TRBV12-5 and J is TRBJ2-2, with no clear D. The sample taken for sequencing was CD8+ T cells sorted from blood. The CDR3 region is CASGPGTGELFF. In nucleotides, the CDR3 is TGTGCTAGTGGCCCTGGCACCGGGGAGCTGTTTTTT.